In this sample, the clone carrying this T cell receptor (beta chain) turned up many times. The antigen is undetermined. Germline CDR1 and CDR2: SEHNR and FQNEAQ (reference sequence). This CDR3 contains 14 residues. With 2 bases removed from V and 1 base from J, the gap between germline ends came to 8 bases. CD25-based Treg depletion was applied to purified naive CD4+ T cells. Full-length variable regions came from constant-region reverse primers plus semi-nested Nested Universal Primer A PCR. MiXCR, run by TCRdb on the 5' RACE reads, gives a single entry per CDR3 protein. The data contain about 54,000 distinct CDR3 sequences, approximately 17% of them singletons. Study-level points and caveats: Tumor Treg TCRs overlapped most with tumor naive CD4+ cells.

Sequences were obtained from naive CD4+ T cells sorted from blood. Sample subset: naive CD4+ T cells, CD4+CD45RA+CD25-. The gene calls are TRBV7-9 and TRBJ2-5; TRBD2 might be the D (6 bases). This clonotype was sampled from a female donor with breast cancer. In DNA form, the CDR3 reads TGTGCCAGCAGCTTAAGGGGACTCCAAGAGACCCAGTACTTC. Residues: CASSLRGLQETQYF.